The 5 T cell receptor beta chains below come from one sample, sequenced in a study of blood T cell repertoires in COVID-19. Here immunoSEQ multiplex PCR was the method, and the copy in TCRdb shows in-frame clones only, minus some. This table has around 190,000 clones, roughly 90% appearing once. Sequencing was done on a sample of peripheral blood. Receptors originate from a man between 45 and 60 years old with COVID-19, enrolled during active disease.

The CDR3 sequence is CASSGGTVNYGYTF. The DNA for the CDR3 is TGCGCCAGCAGTGGCGGGACTGTTAACTATGGCTACACCTTC. The rearrangement links TRBV4-1 to TRBJ1-2; perhaps TRBD1 as D (5 bases). Per the germline V gene, CDR1 is MGHRA and CDR2 is YSYEKL. V lost 6 bases, J lost 1 base, and 12 bases lay in between. CDR3 length equals 14 residues.

This clone showed up just a few times. The CDR3 here is CASSGRGPFSGELFF. The CDR3 nucleotides read TGTGCCAGCAGCGGCAGGGGACCGTTTTCCGGGGAGCTGTTTTTT. This chain joins TRBV9 and TRBJ2-2; D possibly corresponds to TRBD1 (6 bases). The V gene lost 3 bases and the J gene lost 6 bases, with 15 bases spanning the gap. Germline CDR1 SGDLS, CDR2 YYNGEE. This CDR3 comprises 15 residues.

In DNA form, the CDR3 reads TGTGCCAGCAGCACCACACAGGGTTTCTTTGGAAACACCATATATTTT. Amino acids: CASSTTQGFFGNTIYF. J is TRBJ1-3 and V is TRBV3-1 (or the pseudogene TRBV3-2), with D maybe TRBD1 (6 bases). Between the trimmed V and J ends, which lost 5 bases and 3 bases, there was a span of 17 bases. Germline-derived CDR1 and CDR2 are LGHDT and YNNKEL (reference sequence). CDR3 length: 16 amino acids.

The rearrangement links TRBV24-1 to TRBJ2-5; 10 bases map to TRBD2. Germline V gives CDR1 KGHDR, CDR2 SFDVKD. The V gene end was trimmed by 4 bases and the J gene end by 2 bases; junction bases not matched to a gene: 12. The CDR3 consists of 18 residues. For the CDR3, the DNA is TGTGCCACCAGTGACCCCACCCTAGCGGGAGAGGGTCAAGAGACCCAGTACTTC. Translating it yields CATSDPTLAGEGQETQYF.

The chain has TRBV18 and TRBJ2-3; D may be TRBD1 (6 bases). The CDR3 totals 14 residues. The germline V gene encodes CDR1 KGHSH and CDR2 LQKENI. Trimming took 5 bases from V and 2 from J, leaving 11 bases between them. The CDR3 coding sequence is TGTGCCAGCTCAAAACGGGACATCACAGATACGCAGTATTTT. Translated, it gives CASSKRDITDTQYF.